These T cell receptor beta chains were read from a single sample in a study of cytomegalovirus exposure and HLA in healthy donors. Profiling relied on immunoSEQ multiplex PCR, and the TCRdb table lists in-frame clones only, not all of them. The profile covers roughly 160,000 clones, with roughly 80% appearing a single time and roughly 7.1% taken by the ten largest. The sample comprised PBMCs. These receptors came from a woman in her forties in good health and CMV-seropositive. Each CDR3 is given with its conserved first and last residue. The size field is filled for only some rows; it gives once, few, many or a size class.

J gene: TRBJ2-1
V gene: TRBV7-3
clone size: few
CDR3 protein: CASSLTGGYNEQFF

J gene: TRBJ2-6
V gene: TRBV6-5
clone size: .
CDR3 protein: CASSFVFTGANVLTF

J gene: TRBJ1-1
V gene: TRBV5-6
clone size: .
CDR3 protein: CASSPTGRLNTEAFF

J gene: TRBJ2-1
V gene: TRBV28
clone size: .
CDR3 protein: CASSLSLGLAGGGYEQFF

J gene: TRBJ2-3
V gene: TRBV19
clone size: .
CDR3 protein: CASSPGPETDTQYF

J gene: TRBJ1-4
V gene: TRBV7-9
clone size: few
CDR3 protein: CASSLIYEKLFF

J gene: TRBJ2-1
V gene: TRBV12-5
clone size: .
CDR3 protein: CASGLRGYNEQFF

J gene: TRBJ1-1
V gene: TRBV4-1
clone size: .
CDR3 protein: CASSRQEYQNTEAFF

J gene: TRBJ1-2
V gene: TRBV6-5
clone size: .
CDR3 protein: CASSYGQVNGYTF

J gene: TRBJ1-2
V gene: TRBV9
clone size: once
CDR3 protein: CASSVASGAPNYGYTF

J gene: TRBJ2-7
V gene: TRBV28
clone size: .
CDR3 protein: CAVHRGLSSYEQYF

J gene: TRBJ2-5
V gene: TRBV2
clone size: .
CDR3 protein: CASSSRGGGVETQYF